The clone carrying this T cell receptor (beta chain) was observed once. The data stem from a study of PD-L1 blockade in urothelial cancer. The CDR3 has 13 amino acids. The V end was cut by 7 bases, the J end by 4 bases, with 13 bases between. The V gene's germline CDR1 is KGHSH and CDR2 LQKENI. Libraries were prepared by immunoSEQ multiplex PCR; TCRdb keeps only in-frame clonotypes and omits some of them. The sample holds 30,000 or so clones, 75% to 90% seen once. The chain uses TRBV18 and TRBJ1-1; D remains ambiguous. This clonotype was obtained from a man between 50 and 59 years old with urothelial cancer. Material: PBMCs, obtained around atezolizumab (anti-PD-L1) treatment. This chain's CDR3 is CASFPRGGTEAFF. As DNA, the CDR3 is TGTGCCAGCTTTCCCCGGGGTGGCACTGAAGCTTTCTTT.